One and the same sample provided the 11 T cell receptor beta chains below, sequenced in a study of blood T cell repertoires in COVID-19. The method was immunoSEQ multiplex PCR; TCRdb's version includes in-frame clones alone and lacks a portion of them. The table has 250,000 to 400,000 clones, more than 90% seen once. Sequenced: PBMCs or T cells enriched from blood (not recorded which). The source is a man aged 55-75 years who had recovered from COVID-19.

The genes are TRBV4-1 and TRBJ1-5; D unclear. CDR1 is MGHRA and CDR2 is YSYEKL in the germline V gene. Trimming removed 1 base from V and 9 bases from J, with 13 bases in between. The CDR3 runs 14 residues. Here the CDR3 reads CASSQGTVYRPQHF. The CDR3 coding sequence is TGCGCCAGCAGCCAAGGAACGGTTTATCGGCCCCAGCATTTT.

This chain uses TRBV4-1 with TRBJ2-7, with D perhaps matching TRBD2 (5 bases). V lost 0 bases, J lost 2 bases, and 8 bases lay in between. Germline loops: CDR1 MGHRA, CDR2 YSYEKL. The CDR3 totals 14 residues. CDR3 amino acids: CASSQDMTTYEQYF. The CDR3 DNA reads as TGCGCCAGCAGCCAAGATATGACTACCTACGAGCAGTACTTC.

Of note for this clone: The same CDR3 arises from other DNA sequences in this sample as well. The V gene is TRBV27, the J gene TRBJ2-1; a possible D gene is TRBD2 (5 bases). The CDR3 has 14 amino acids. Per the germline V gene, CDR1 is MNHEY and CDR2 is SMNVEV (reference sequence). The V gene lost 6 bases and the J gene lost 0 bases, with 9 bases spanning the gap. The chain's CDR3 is CASSRGSSYNEQFF. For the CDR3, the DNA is TGTGCCAGCAGCCGAGGGAGCTCCTACAATGAGCAGTTCTTC.

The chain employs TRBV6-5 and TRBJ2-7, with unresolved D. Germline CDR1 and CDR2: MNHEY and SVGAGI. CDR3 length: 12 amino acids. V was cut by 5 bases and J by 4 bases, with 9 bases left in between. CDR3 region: CASSTVPYEQYF. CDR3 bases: TGTGCCAGCAGTACTGTCCCTTACGAGCAGTACTTC.

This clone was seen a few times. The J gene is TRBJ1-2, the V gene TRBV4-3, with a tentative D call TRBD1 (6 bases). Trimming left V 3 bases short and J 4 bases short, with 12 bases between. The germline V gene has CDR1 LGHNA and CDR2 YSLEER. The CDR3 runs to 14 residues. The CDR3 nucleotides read TGCGCCAGCAGCCAGCAGACAGGTACCTATGGCTACACCTTC. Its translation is CASSQQTGTYGYTF.

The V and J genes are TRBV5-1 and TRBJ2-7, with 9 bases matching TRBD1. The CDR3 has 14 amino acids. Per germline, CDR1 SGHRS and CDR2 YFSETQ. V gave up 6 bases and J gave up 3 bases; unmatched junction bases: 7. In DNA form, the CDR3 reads TGCGCCAGCACCGAACAGGGGGCCAACTACGAGCAGTACTTC. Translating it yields CASTEQGANYEQYF.

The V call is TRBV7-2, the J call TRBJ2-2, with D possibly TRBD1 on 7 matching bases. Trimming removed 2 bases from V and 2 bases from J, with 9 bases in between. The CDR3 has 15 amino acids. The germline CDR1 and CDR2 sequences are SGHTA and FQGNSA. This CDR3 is CASSLQGGNTGELFF. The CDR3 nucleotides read TGTGCCAGCAGCTTACAGGGGGGCAACACCGGGGAGCTGTTTTTT. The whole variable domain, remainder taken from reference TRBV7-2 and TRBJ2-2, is GAGVSQSPSNKVTEKGKDVELRCDPISGHTALYWYRQSLGQGLEFLIYFQGNSAPDKSGLPSDRFSAERTGGSVSTLTIQRTQQEDSAVYLCASSLQGGNTGELFFGEGSRLTVL.

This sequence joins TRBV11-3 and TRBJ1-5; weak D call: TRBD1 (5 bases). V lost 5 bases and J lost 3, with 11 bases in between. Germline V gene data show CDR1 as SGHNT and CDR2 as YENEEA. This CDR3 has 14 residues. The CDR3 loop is CASSNGHLNQPQHF. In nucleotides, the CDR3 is TGTGCCAGCAGCAATGGACACCTCAATCAGCCCCAGCATTTT.

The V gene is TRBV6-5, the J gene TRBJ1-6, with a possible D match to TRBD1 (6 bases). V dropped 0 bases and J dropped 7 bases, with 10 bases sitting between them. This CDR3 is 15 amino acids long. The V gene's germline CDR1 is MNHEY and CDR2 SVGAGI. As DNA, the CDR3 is TGTGCCAGCAGTTACTCCCGACAGGACAATTCACCCCTCCACTTT. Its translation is CASSYSRQDNSPLHF.

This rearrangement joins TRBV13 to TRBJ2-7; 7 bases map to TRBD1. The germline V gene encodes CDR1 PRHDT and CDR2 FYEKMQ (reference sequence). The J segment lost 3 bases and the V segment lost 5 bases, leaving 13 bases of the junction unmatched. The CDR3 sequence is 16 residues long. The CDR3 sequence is CASSPAGQGVFYEQYF. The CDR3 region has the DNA TGTGCCAGCAGCCCCGCCGGGCAGGGGGTTTTCTACGAGCAGTACTTC.

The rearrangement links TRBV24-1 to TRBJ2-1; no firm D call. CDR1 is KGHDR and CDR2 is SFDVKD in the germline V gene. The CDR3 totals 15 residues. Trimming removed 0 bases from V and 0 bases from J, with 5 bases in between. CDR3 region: CATSDLADSYNEQFF. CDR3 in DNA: TGTGCCACCAGTGATTTGGCGGACTCCTACAATGAGCAGTTCTTC.